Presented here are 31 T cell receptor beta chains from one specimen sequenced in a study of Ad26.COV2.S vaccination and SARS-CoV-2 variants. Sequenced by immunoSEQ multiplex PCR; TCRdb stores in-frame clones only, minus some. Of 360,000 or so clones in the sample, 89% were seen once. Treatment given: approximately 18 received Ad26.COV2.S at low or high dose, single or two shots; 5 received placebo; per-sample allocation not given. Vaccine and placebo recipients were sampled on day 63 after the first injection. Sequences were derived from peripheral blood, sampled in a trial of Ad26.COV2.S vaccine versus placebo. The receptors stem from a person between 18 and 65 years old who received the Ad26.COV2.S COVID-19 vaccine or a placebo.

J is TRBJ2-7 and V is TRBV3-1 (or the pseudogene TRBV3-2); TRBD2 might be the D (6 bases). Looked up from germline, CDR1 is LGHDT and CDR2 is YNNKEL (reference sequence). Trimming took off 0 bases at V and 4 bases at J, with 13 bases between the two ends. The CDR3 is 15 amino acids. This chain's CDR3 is CASSQDGGFTYEQYF. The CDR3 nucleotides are TGTGCCAGCAGCCAAGATGGGGGGTTTACTTACGAGCAGTACTTC.

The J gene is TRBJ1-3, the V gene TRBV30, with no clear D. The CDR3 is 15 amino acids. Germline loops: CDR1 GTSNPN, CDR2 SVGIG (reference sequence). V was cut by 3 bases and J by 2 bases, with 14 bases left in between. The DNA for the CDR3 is TGTGCCTGGAGCGGAGATTGGGCAACTGGAAACACCATATATTTT. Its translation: CAWSGDWATGNTIYF.

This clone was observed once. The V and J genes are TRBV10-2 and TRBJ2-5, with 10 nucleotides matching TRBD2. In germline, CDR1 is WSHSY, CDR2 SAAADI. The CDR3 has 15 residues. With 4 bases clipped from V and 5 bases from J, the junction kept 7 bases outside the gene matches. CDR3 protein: CASSVSGRGTETQYF. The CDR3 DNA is TGCGCCAGCAGTGTAAGCGGGAGGGGGACGGAGACCCAGTACTTC.

The CDR3, as DNA: TGCGCCAGCAGCTCACAGGGGGCGGCAGATACGCAGTATTTT. This codes for CASSSQGAADTQYF. This chain connects TRBV5-1 to TRBJ2-3; 9 bases map to TRBD1. J gave up 4 bases and V 3 bases, and 3 bases lay outside the gene matches. CDR3 size: 14 residues. The germline CDR1 and CDR2 sequences are SGHRS and YFSETQ.

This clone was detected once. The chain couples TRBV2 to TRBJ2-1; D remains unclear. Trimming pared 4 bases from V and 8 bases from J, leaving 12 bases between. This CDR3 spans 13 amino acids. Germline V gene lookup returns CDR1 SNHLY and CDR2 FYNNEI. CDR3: CASSVPRGDEQFF. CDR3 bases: TGTGCCAGCAGTGTACCCAGAGGCGATGAGCAGTTCTTC.

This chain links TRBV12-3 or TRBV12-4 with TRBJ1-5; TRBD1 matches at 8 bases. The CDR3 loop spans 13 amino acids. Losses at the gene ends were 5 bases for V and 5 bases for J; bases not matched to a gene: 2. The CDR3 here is CASSEQGDQPQHF. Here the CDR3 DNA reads TGTGCCAGCAGTGAACAGGGGGATCAGCCCCAGCATTTT.

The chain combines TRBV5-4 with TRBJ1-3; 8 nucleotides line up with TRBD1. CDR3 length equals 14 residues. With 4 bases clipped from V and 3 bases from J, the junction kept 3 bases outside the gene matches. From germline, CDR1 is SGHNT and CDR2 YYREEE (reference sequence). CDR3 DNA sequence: TGTGCCAGCAGCGGTGACAGGGGTGGAAACACCATATATTTT. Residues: CASSGDRGGNTIYF. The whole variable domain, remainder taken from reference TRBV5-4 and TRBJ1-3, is ETGVTQSPTHLIKTRGQQVTLRCSSQSGHNTVSWYQQALGQGPQFIFQYYREEENGRGNFPPRFSGLQFPNYSSELNVNALELDDSALYLCASSGDRGGNTIYFGEGSWLTVV.

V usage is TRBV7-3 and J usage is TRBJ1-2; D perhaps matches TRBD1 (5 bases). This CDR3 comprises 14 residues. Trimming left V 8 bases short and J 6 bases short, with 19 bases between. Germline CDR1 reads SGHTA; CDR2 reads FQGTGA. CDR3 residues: CASSKRAGLDGYTF. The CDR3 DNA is TGTGCCAGCTCAAAACGGGCAGGGCTCGATGGCTACACCTTC.

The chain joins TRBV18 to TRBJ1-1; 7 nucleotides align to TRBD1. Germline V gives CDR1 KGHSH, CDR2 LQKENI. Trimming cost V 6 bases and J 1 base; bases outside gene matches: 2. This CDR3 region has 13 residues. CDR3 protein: CASSWDRNTEAFF. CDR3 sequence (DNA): TGTGCCAGCTCCTGGGACAGGAACACTGAAGCTTTCTTT.

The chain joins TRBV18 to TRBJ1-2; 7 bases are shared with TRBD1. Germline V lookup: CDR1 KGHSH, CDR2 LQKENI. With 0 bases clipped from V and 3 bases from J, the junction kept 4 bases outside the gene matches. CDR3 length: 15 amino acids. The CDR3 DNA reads TGTGCCAGCTCACCACCACAGGGGACTCACTATGGCTACACCTTC. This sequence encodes CASSPPQGTHYGYTF.

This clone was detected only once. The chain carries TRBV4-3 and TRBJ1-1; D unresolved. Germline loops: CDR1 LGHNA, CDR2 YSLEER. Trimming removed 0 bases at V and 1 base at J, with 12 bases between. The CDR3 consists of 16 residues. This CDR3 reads CASSQDLYSRNTEAFF. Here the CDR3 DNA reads TGCGCCAGCAGCCAAGATTTATACAGCCGGAACACTGAAGCTTTCTTT.

The CDR3 reads CASSLETGTYNEQFF. Here the CDR3 DNA reads TGTGCCAGCAGCTTGGAGACGGGGACTTACAATGAGCAGTTCTTC. This chain uses TRBV13 with TRBJ2-1; D possibly corresponds to TRBD2 (6 bases). Germline V gives CDR1 PRHDT, CDR2 FYEKMQ (reference sequence). Trimming shortened V by 3 bases and J by 4 bases, and 13 bases separated the two germline ends. This CDR3 comprises 15 residues.

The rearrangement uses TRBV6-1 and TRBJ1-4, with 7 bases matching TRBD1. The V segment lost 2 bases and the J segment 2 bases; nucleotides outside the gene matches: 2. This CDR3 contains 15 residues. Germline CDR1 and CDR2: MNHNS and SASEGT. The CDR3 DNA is TGTGCCAGCAGTGAAATAGGGGGCACTAATGAAAAACTGTTTTTT. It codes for CASSEIGGTNEKLFF.

This chain's CDR3 is CASIPPMGNEQFF. The CDR3 nucleotides read TGTGCCAGTATCCCCCCCATGGGAAATGAGCAGTTCTTC. V and J are TRBV19 and TRBJ2-1; D gene unclear. V lost 7 bases, J lost 7 bases, and 14 bases lay in between. The length of the CDR3 is 13 residues. The germline CDR1 and CDR2 sequences are LNHDA and SQIVND (reference sequence).

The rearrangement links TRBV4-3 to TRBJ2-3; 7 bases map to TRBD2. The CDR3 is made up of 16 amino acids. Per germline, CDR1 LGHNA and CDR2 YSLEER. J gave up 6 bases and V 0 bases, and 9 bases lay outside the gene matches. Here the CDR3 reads CASSQDRAGVADTQYF. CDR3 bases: TGCGCCAGCAGCCAAGATCGGGCGGGAGTCGCGGATACGCAGTATTTT.

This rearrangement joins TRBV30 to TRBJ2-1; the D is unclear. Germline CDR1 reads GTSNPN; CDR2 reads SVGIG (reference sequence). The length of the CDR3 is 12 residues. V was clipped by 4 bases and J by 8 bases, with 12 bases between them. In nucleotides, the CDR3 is TGTGCCTGGACGCTAGATCACGATGAGCAGTTCTTC. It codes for CAWTLDHDEQFF.

The CDR3 nucleotides read TGTGCCAGCAGCTTGGAGAGTGGTGGACTAGTCTCCTACGAGCAGTACTTC. This encodes CASSLESGGLVSYEQYF. The V gene is TRBV5-5, the J gene TRBJ2-7; 7 nucleotides agree with TRBD2. The germline gives CDR1 SGHKS, CDR2 YYEKEE (reference sequence). Trimming removed 0 bases from V and 0 bases from J; junction bases left unmatched: 9. The CDR3 is 17 residues long.

This chain's CDR3 is CASSERRALTGELFF. For the CDR3, the DNA is TGTGCCAGCAGTGAAAGAAGAGCGCTGACCGGGGAGCTGTTTTTT. This chain links TRBV6-1 with TRBJ2-2, with unresolved D. This CDR3 region has 15 residues. Germline loops: CDR1 MNHNS, CDR2 SASEGT. Trimming pared 2 bases from V and 5 bases from J, leaving 12 bases between.

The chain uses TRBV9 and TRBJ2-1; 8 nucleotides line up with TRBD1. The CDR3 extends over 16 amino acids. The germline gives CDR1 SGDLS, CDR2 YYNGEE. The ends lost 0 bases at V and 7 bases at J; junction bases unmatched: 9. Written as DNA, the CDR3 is TGTGCCAGCAGCGTAGCCGACAGGGGTGGCCCAAATGAGCAGTTCTTC. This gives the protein CASSVADRGGPNEQFF.

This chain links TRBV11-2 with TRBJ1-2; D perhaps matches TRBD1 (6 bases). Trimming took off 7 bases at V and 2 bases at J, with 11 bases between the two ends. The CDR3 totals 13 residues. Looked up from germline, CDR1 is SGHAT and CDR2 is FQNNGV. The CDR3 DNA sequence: TGTGCCAGCACCCGAGGGGGAAACTATGGCTACACCTTC. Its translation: CASTRGGNYGYTF.

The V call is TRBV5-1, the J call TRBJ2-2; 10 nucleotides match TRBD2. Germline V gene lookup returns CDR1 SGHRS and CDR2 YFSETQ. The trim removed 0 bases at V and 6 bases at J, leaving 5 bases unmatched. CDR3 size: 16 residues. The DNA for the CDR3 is TGCGCCAGCAGCTTGGGAAGCGGGAGGGCCTCCGGGGAGCTGTTTTTT. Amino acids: CASSLGSGRASGELFF. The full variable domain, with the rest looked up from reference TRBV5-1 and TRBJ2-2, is KAGVTQTPRYLIKTRGQQVTLSCSPISGHRSVSWYQQTPGQGLQFLFEYFSETQRNKGNFPGRFSGRQFSNSRSEMNVSTLELGDSALYLCASSLGSGRASGELFFGEGSRLTVL.

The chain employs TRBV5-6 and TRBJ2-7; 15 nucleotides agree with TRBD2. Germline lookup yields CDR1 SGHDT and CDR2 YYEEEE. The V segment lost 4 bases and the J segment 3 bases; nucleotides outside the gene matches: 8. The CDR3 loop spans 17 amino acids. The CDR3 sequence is CASSPGLAGGFFYEQYF. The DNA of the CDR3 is TGTGCCAGCAGCCCAGGACTAGCGGGAGGGTTTTTCTACGAGCAGTACTTC.

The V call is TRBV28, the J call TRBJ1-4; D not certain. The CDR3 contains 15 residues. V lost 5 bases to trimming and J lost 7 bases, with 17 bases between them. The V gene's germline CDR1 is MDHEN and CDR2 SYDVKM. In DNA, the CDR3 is TGTGCCAGCAGTCTCAGGACCCTGTCGTCTGAAAAACTGTTTTTT. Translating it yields CASSLRTLSSEKLFF.

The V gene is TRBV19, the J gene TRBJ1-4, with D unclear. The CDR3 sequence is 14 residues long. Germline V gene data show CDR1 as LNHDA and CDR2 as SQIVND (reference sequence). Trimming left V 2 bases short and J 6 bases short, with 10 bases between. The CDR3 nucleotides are TGTGCCAGTAGTATACCGGGAACCGATGAAAAACTGTTTTTT. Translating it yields CASSIPGTDEKLFF.

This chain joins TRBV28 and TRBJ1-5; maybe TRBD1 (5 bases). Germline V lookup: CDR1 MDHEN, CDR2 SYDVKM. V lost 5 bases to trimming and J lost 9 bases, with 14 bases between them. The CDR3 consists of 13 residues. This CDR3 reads CASSISRRGPQHF. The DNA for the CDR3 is TGTGCCAGCAGTATCTCGAGGAGGGGGCCCCAGCATTTT.

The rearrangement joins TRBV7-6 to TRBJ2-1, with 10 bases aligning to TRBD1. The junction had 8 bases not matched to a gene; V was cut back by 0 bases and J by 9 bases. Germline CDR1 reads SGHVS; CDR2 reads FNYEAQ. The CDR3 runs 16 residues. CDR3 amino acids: CASSLAPGTGASEQFF. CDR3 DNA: TGTGCCAGCAGCTTAGCCCCCGGGACAGGGGCCAGTGAGCAGTTCTTC.

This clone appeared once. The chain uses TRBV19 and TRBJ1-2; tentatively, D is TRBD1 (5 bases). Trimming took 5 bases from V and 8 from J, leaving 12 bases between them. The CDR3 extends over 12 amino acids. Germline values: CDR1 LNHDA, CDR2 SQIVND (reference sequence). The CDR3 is CASSLQGAGYTF. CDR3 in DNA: TGTGCCAGTAGTCTCCAGGGTGCGGGCTACACCTTC.

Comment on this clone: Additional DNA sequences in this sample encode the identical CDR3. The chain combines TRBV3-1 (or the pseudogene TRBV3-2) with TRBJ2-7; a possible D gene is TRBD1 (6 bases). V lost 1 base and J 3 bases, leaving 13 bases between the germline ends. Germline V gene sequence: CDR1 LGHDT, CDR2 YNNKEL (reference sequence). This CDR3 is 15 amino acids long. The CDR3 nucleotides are TGTGCCAGCAGCCAAGGGCAGGGGCGCAGCTACGAGCAGTACTTC. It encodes CASSQGQGRSYEQYF.

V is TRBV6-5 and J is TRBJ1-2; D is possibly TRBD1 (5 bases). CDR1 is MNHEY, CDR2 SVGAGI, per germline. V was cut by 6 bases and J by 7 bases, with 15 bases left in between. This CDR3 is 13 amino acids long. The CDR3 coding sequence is TGTGCCAGCAGCAGGGACCTAAGGGGTGGCTACACCTTC. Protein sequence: CASSRDLRGGYTF.

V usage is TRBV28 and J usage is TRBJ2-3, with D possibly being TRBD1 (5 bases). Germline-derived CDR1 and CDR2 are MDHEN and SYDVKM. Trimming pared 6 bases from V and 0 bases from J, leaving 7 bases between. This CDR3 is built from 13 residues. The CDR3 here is CASRDTSTDTQYF. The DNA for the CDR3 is TGTGCCAGCAGGGACACCAGCACAGATACGCAGTATTTT.

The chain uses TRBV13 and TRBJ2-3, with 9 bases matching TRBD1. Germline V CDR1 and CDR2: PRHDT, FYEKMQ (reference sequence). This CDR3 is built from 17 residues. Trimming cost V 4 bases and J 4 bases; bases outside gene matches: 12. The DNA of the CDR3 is TGTGCCAGCAGCTCCCGATGGGGACAGGGTGTAGCAGATACGCAGTATTTT. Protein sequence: CASSSRWGQGVADTQYF.